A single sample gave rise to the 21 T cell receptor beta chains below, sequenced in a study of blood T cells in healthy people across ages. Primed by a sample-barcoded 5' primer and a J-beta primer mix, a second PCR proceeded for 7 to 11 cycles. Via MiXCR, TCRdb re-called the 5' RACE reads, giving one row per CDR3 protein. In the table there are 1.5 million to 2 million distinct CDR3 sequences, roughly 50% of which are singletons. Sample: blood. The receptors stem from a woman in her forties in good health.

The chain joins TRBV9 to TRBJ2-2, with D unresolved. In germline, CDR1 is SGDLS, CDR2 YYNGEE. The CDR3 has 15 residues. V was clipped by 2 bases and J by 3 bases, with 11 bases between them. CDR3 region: CASSVSGSDTGELFF. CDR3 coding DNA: TGTGCCAGCAGCGTTTCAGGATCGGACACCGGGGAGCTGTTTTTT. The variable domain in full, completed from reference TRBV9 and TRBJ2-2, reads DSGVTQTPKHLITATGQRVTLRCSPRSGDLSVYWYQQSLDQGLQFLIQYYNGEERAKGNILERFSAQQFPDLHSELNLSSLELGDSALYFCASSVSGSDTGELFFGEGSRLTVL.

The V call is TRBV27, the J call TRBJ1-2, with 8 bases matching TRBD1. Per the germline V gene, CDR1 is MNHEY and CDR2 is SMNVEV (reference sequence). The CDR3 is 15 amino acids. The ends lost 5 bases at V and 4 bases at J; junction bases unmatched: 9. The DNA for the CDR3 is TGTGCCAGCAGTCCACGTAAGGACAGGGCCTATGGCTACACCTTC. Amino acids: CASSPRKDRAYGYTF.

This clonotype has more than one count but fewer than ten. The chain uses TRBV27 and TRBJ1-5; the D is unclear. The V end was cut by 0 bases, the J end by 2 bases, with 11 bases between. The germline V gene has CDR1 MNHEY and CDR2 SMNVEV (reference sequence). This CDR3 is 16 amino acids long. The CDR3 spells CASSLSGKLGNQPQHF. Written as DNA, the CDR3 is TGTGCCAGCAGTTTATCGGGTAAGCTTGGCAATCAGCCCCAGCATTTT.

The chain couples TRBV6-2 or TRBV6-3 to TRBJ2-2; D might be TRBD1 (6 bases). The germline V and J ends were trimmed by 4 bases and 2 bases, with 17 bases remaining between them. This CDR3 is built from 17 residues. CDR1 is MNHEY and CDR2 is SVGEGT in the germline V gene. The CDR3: CASSSLRQVRNTGELFF. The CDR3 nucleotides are TGTGCCAGCAGTTCCTTAAGACAGGTCCGTAACACCGGGGAGCTGTTTTTT.

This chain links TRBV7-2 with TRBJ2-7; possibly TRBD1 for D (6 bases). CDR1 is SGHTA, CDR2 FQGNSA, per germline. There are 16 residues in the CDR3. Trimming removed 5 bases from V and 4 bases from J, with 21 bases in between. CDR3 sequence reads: CASSRDTASGPYEQYF. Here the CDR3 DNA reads TGTGCCAGCAGCCGGGACACCGCCTCGGGCCCTTACGAGCAGTACTTC.

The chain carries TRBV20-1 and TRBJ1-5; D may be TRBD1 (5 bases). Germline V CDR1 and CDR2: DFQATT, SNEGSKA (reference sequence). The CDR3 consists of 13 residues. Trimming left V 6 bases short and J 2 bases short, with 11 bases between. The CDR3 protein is CSAPRDGNQPQHF. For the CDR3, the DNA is TGCAGTGCGCCTCGGGACGGCAATCAGCCCCAGCATTTT.

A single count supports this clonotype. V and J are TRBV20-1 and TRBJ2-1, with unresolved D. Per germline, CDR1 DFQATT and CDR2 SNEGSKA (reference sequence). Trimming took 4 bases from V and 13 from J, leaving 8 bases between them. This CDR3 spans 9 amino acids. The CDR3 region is CSATETQFF. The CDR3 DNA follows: TGCAGTGCTACTGAGACCCAGTTCTTC.

The CDR3 is CASSATSGGEETQYF. The DNA of the CDR3 is TGTGCCAGCAGCGCGACTAGCGGGGGGGAAGAGACCCAGTACTTC. V usage is TRBV11-1 and J usage is TRBJ2-5; 14 positions agree with TRBD2. Germline loops: CDR1 SGHAT, CDR2 FQDESV (reference sequence). V was pared by 5 bases and J by 3 bases, with 2 bases of the junction left unmatched. The CDR3 has 15 amino acids. Full variable domain (rest looked up from reference TRBV11-1 and TRBJ2-5): EAEVAQSPRYKITEKSQAVAFWCDPISGHATLYWYRQILGQGPELLVQFQDESVVDDSQLPKDRFSAERLKGVDSTLKIQPAELGDSAMYLCASSATSGGEETQYFGPGTRLLVL.

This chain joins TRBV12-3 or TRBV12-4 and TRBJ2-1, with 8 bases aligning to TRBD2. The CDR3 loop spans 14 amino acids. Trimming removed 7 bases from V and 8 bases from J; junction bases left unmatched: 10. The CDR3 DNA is TGTGCCAGCATTCCCGGGGGGGCCTGGGATGAGCAGTTCTTC. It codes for CASIPGGAWDEQFF.

The CDR3 spells CASSDHPALYEQYF. Written as DNA, the CDR3 is TGTGCCAGCTCAGATCATCCTGCTTTATACGAGCAGTACTTC. The chain recombines TRBV7-9 with TRBJ2-7; no clear D gene. This CDR3 is built from 14 residues. Germline lookup yields CDR1 SEHNR and CDR2 FQNEAQ (reference sequence). V was trimmed by 8 bases and J by 4 bases, leaving 18 bases between them.

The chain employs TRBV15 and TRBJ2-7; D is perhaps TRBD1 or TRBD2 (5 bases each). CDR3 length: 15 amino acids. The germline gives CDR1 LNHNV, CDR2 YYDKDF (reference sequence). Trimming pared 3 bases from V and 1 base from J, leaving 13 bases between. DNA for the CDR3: TGTGCCACCAGCAGCTTTGGGACGGATTCCTACGAGCAGTACTTC. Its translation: CATSSFGTDSYEQYF.

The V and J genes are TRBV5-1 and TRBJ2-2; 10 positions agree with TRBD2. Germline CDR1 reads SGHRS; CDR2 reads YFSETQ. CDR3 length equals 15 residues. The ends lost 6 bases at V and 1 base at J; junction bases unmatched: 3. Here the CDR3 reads CASTRTSGNTGELFF. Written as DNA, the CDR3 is TGCGCCAGCACCCGGACTAGCGGGAACACCGGGGAGCTGTTTTTT.

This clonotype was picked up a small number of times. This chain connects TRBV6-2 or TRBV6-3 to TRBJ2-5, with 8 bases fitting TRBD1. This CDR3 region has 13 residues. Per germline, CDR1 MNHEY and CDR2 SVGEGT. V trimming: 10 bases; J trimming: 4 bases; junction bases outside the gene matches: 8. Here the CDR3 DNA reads TGTGCCACAACCGGACAGGGTGCAGAGACCCAGTACTTC. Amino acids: CATTGQGAETQYF.

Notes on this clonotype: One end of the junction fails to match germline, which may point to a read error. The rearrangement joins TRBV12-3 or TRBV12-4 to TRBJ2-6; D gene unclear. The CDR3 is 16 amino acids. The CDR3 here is CASSPHVISVANVLTF. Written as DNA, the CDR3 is TGTGCCAGCAGTCCCCACGTCATCTCTGTGGCCAACGTCCTGACTTTC.

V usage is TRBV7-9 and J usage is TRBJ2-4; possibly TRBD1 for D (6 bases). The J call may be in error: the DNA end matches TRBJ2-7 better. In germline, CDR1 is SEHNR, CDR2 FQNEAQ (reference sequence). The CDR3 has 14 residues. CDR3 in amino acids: CASSPQGSQGEQYF. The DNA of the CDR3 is TGTGCCAGCAGCCCTCAGGGGTCCCAAGGCGAGCAGTACTTC.

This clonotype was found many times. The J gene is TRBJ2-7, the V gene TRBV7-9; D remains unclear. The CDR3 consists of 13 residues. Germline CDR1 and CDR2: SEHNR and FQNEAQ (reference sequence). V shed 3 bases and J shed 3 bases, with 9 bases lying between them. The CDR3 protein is CASSFRRDYEQYF. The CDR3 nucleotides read TGTGCCAGCAGCTTTCGACGAGACTACGAGCAGTACTTC.

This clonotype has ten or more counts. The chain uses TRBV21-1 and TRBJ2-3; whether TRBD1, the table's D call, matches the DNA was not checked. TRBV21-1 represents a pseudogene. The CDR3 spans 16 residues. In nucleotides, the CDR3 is TGTGCCAGCAGCAAAGGAAGAGGAGGCGGCACAGATACGCAGTATTTT. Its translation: CASSKGRGGGTDTQYF.

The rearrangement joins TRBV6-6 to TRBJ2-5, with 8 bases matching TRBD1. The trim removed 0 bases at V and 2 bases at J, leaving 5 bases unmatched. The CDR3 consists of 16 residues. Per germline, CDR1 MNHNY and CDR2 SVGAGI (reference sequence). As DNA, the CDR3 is TGTGCCAGCAGTTACTCGGGTGGGGACAGGCAAGAGACCCAGTACTTC. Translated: CASSYSGGDRQETQYF.

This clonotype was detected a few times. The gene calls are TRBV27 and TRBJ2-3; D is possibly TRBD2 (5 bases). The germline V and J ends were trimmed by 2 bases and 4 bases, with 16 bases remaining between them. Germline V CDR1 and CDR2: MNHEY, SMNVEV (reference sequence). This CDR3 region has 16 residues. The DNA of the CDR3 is TGTGCCAGCAGTTTAGGCGATGGCGGGTGGGCAGATACGCAGTATTTT. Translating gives CASSLGDGGWADTQYF.

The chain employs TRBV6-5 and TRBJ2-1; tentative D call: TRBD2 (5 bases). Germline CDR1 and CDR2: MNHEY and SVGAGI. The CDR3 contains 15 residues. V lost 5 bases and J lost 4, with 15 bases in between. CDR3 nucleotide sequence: TGTGCCAGCAGTCGGTCGTCGAGGGCGTACAATGAGCAGTTCTTC. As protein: CASSRSSRAYNEQFF.

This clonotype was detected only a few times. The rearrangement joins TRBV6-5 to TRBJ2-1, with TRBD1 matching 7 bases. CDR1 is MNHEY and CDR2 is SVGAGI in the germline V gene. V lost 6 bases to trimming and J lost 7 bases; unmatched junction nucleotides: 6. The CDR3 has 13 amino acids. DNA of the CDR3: TGTGCCAGCAGAAGACAGGGAACTAATGAGCAGTTCTTC. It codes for CASRRQGTNEQFF.